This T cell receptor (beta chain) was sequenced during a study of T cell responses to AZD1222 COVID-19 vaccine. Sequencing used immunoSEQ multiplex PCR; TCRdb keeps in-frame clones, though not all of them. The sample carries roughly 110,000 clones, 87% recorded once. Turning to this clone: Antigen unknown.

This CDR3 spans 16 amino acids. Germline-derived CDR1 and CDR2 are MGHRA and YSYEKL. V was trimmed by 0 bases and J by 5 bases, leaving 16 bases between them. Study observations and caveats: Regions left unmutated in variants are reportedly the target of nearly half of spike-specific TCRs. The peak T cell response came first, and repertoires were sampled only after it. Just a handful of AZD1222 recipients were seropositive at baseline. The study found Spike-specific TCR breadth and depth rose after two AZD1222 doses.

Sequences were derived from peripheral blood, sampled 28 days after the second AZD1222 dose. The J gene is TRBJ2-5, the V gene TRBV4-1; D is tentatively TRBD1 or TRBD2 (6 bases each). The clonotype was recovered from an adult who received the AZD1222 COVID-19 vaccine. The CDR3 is CASSQENPGALETQYF. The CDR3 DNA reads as TGCGCCAGCAGCCAAGAAAACCCGGGGGCCCTGGAGACCCAGTACTTC.